These T cell receptor beta chains were read from a single sample in a study of blood T cells in healthy people across ages. TCRdb redid the calling of the 5' RACE reads with MiXCR, one entry per CDR3 protein. The table records 1.4 million to 1.5 million distinct CDR3 sequences, 42% of them present only once. Material for sequencing was blood. Receptors were obtained from a woman aged 18-29 years in good health. CDR3s include the opening cysteine and the closing phenylalanine or tryptophan. The order of the fields is clone size, D gene, J gene, V gene, CDR3 protein, CDR3 DNA. D genes are given only for firm matches. Only part of the rows carry a size: once, few, many, or a class if the clone is expanded.

few	NA	TRBJ1-6	TRBV11-2	CASSFRAGDSPLHF	TGTGCCAGCAGCTTCAGGGCGGGGGATTCACCCCTCCACTTT
many	NA	TRBJ2-6	TRBV28	CASSSRAAGANVLTF	TGTGCCAGCAGTTCTCGTGCGGCCGGGGCCAACGTCCTGACTTTC
NA	TRBD1	TRBJ2-7	TRBV29-1	CSVELETGTSYEQYF	TGCAGCGTTGAACTCGAGACAGGGACCTCCTACGAGCAGTACTTC
few	TRBD1	TRBJ2-7	TRBV27	CASSLGTGGGLYF	TGTGCCAGCAGTTTGGGGACAGGGGGCGGTCTGTACTTC
NA	NA	TRBJ2-6	TRBV19	CSSSGVAGANVLTF	TGTTCCAGTAGTGGGGTAGCTGGGGCCAACGTCCTGACTTTC
NA	NA	TRBJ2-7	TRBV21-1	CASSKVPGHVYF	TGTGCCAGCAGCAAAGTACCGGGACACGTCTACTTC
NA	NA	TRBJ2-7	TRBV20-1	CSASLAHEQYF	TGCAGTGCTAGCCTAGCCCACGAGCAGTACTTC
NA	NA	TRBJ2-7	TRBV5-8	CASNRVPEQYF	TGTGCCAGCAACAGGGTACCCGAGCAGTACTTC
few	NA	TRBJ2-7	TRBV10-3	CAISESTGSEQYF	TGTGCCATCAGTGAGTCGACGGGAAGCGAGCAGTACTTC
NA	NA	TRBJ2-5	TRBV4-1	CASGKGVQETQYF	TGCGCCAGCGGCAAGGGGGTACAAGAGACCCAGTACTTC
many	NA	TRBJ2-5	TRBV5-1	CASRRSQETQYF	TGCGCCAGCCGCCGATCCCAAGAGACCCAGTACTTC
NA	NA	TRBJ1-1	TRBV4-1	CASSQEYWKGPNTEAFF	TGCGCCAGCAGCCAAGAATATTGGAAGGGCCCGAACACTGAAGCTTTCTTT
NA	NA	TRBJ1-6	TRBV28	CASNRLTNSPLHF	TGTGCCAGCAATCGGCTGACTAATTCACCCCTCCACTTT
few	TRBD1	TRBJ1-2	TRBV14	CASSPWGQAGRGYTF	TGTGCCAGCAGCCCATGGGGACAGGCTGGCCGTGGCTACACCTTC
once	NA	TRBJ2-1	TRBV18	CASSPARQGSYNEQFF	TGTGCCAGCTCACCAGCCCGGCAGGGTTCCTACAATGAGCAGTTCTTC
few	TRBD2	TRBJ2-4	TRBV6-1	CASSEDPSRLAKNILYF	TGTGCCAGCAGTGAAGACCCTAGCAGACTAGCCAAAAACATTCTGTACTTC
few	NA	TRBJ2-3	TRBV20-1	CSEGGAASDTQYF	TGCAGTGAGGGGGGGGCAGCTTCAGATACGCAGTATTTT
NA	NA	TRBJ2-7	TRBV21-1	CASSKFRGWDEQYF	TGTGCCAGCAGCAAATTCAGGGGTTGGGACGAGCAGTACTTC
once	TRBD1	TRBJ2-7	TRBV10-3	CAISEFSGQGRHEQYF	TGTGCCATCAGTGAGTTTTCGGGACAGGGGCGCCACGAGCAGTACTTC
NA	NA	TRBJ2-5	TRBV10-3	CAISESWAGIQETQYF	TGTGCCATCAGTGAGTCCTGGGCGGGGATCCAAGAGACCCAGTACTTC
NA	TRBD2	TRBJ2-1	TRBV29-1	CSAPGLAGEPRFETQFF	TGCAGCGCGCCGGGACTAGCGGGAGAGCCCCGGTTTGAGACCCAGTTCTTC
NA	NA	TRBJ1-1	TRBV20-1	CSATALGQLNTEAFF	TGCAGTGCCACGGCACTTGGACAGCTGAACACTGAAGCTTTCTTT
few	TRBD2	TRBJ2-7	TRBV5-1	CASSSETSQLYEQYF	TGCGCCAGCAGTTCTGAGACTAGCCAGCTCTACGAGCAGTACTTC
NA	NA	TRBJ2-1	TRBV10-3	CAISEDRAASSYNEQFF	TGTGCCATCAGTGAGGATCGAGCGGCGAGCTCCTACAATGAGCAGTTCTTC
NA	NA	TRBJ2-1	TRBV20-1	CSAARGTQLNKQFF	TGCAGTGCTGCACGCGGGACCCAGCTAAATAAGCAGTTCTTC
few	TRBD1	TRBJ2-4	TRBV20-1	CSARVTGGAEAKNIQYF	TGCAGTGCTAGAGTTACAGGGGGCGCGGAAGCCAAAAACATTCAGTACTTC
many	NA	TRBJ2-5	TRBV4-2	CASSQDTASLVQETQYF	TGTGCCAGCAGCCAAGATACGGCTAGCCTTGTTCAAGAGACCCAGTACTTC
NA	NA	TRBJ2-3	TRBV9	CASSVGGGAPPDTQYF	TGTGCCAGCAGCGTAGGTGGGGGGGCCCCGCCAGATACGCAGTATTTT
NA	NA	TRBJ2-5	TRBV7-8	CASSLTRGLGETQYF	TGTGCCAGCAGCTTAACCAGGGGCCTTGGAGAGACCCAGTACTTC
NA	NA	TRBJ2-3	TRBV4-1	CASSPRKGETDTQYF	TGCGCCAGCAGCCCCCGGAAGGGGGAAACAGATACGCAGTATTTT
NA	TRBD2	TRBJ2-1	TRBV5-1	CASGKGLAGVNEQFF	TGCGCCAGCGGTAAGGGACTAGCGGGAGTCAATGAGCAGTTCTTC
NA	TRBD2	TRBJ2-7	TRBV20-1	CSASAGRTSGGTYEQYF	TGCAGTGCTAGCGCGGGGCGGACTAGCGGGGGAACCTACGAGCAGTACTTC
NA	TRBD2	TRBJ2-7	TRBV12-3/TRBV12-4	CASRRVASGNHEQYF	TGTGCCAGCAGACGCGTGGCTAGCGGGAACCACGAGCAGTACTTC
NA	NA	TRBJ2-7	TRBV12-3/TRBV12-4	CASSLTRSSYNEQYF	TGTGCCAGCAGTCTAACTAGAAGCTCCTACAATGAGCAGTACTTC
few	TRBD2	TRBJ2-3	TRBV5-1	CASSSATSGADTQYF	TGCGCCAGCAGCTCGGCGACTAGCGGGGCAGATACGCAGTATTTT
NA	NA	TRBJ2-7	TRBV19	CASEARVGYEQYF	TGTGCCAGTGAGGCTCGGGTTGGCTACGAGCAGTACTTC
few	NA	TRBJ1-2	TRBV28	CASSFADSYGYTF	TGTGCCAGCAGTTTTGCCGACAGCTATGGCTACACCTTC
once	NA	TRBJ1-6	TRBV4-2	CASSQGYQGSDSPLHF	TGTGCCAGCAGCCAAGGATACCAGGGTAGTGATTCACCCCTCCACTTT
few	NA	TRBJ2-5	TRBV5-1	CASSSFSGGAETQYF	TGCGCCAGCAGCTCATTTTCCGGCGGAGCAGAGACCCAGTACTTC
NA	TRBD1	TRBJ1-1	TRBV20-1	CSAVFPGQGTEAFF	TGCAGTGCCGTTTTCCCGGGACAGGGGACTGAAGCTTTCTTT